This T cell receptor beta chain was profiled in a study of OX40 agonist ivuxolimab in advanced cancers. The CDR3 runs 14 residues. After removal of 6 bases from V and 3 bases from J, the junction contained 6 bases not matched to a gene. Germline V lookup: CDR1 SQVTM, CDR2 ANQGSEA. A remark on this clone: What it binds is not known.

Whole-study results and caveats: Partial responders at 0.1-3.0 mg/kg showed near-lowest clonal expansion.

The data were produced by immunoSEQ multiplex PCR, yet TCRdb's version contains in-frame clones alone and is incomplete. In the table there are tens of thousands of clones, around 90% of which are singletons. Patients with a history of autoimmune disease or on systemic immunosuppression were excluded. The sequencing here drew on CD4+ or CD8+ T cells sorted from blood, taken in a trial of the OX40 agonist ivuxolimab. The V gene is TRBV29-1, the J gene TRBJ2-1, with TRBD1 matching over 9 bases. This receptor was obtained from an adult with an advanced solid tumor such as melanoma, head and neck, liver or kidney cancer. The CDR3, as DNA: TGCAGCGTATACCAGACAGGGGGCTACAATGAGCAGTTCTTC. It encodes CSVYQTGGYNEQFF.